One sample yielded the 6 T cell receptor beta chains listed below, sequenced in a study of blood T cells in healthy people across ages. With a J-beta primer mix and a sample-barcoded 5' primer, a second PCR ran about 6 to 11 cycles. Each CDR3 protein gets one entry after TCRdb re-called the 5' RACE reads with MiXCR. This repertoire shows about 730,000 distinct CDR3 sequences, 40% to 45% found once; its top ten account for under 25%. Sequenced sample: blood. The receptors were sampled from a woman aged 55-70 years in good health.

In its sample, this clonotype was seen once. CDR3 in amino acids: CASSLVPGGFHHQETQYF. The CDR3 DNA reads TGTGCCAGCAGCTTAGTGCCGGGAGGGTTTCATCACCAAGAGACCCAGTACTTC. The chain carries TRBV11-2 and TRBJ2-5; 8 nucleotides align to TRBD2. Germline CDR1 reads SGHAT; CDR2 reads FQNNGV. The V gene end was trimmed by 1 base and the J gene end by 0 bases; junction bases not matched to a gene: 10. This CDR3 spans 18 amino acids.

V gene TRBV7-8 combines with J gene TRBJ1-1; 9 bases match TRBD1. The CDR3 has 16 amino acids. V lost 1 base to trimming and J lost 5 bases; unmatched junction nucleotides: 8. CDR1 SGHVS and CDR2 FQNEAQ come from the germline V gene. CDR3 in DNA: TGTGCCAGCAGCTTAGGGGACAGGGTCCGAGAAACTGAAGCTTTCTTT. Residues: CASSLGDRVRETEAFF.

The chain links TRBV25-1 to TRBJ1-2; no clear D. The CDR3 is made up of 13 amino acids. The ends were cut back, 6 bases at V and 7 bases at J, with 15 bases in the middle. CDR1 MGHDK and CDR2 SYGVNS come from the germline V gene. CDR3 loop: CASRGQGIAGYTF. The CDR3 DNA is TGTGCCAGCAGAGGGCAAGGAATAGCTGGCTACACCTTC.

The chain couples TRBV5-1 to TRBJ2-1; D is ambiguous. V lost 4 bases and J 4 bases, leaving 12 bases between the germline ends. Germline-derived CDR1 and CDR2 are SGHRS and YFSETQ. CDR3 length: 14 amino acids. The CDR3 reads CASSLDPDYNEQFF. The CDR3 nucleotides read TGCGCCAGCAGCCTCGACCCGGATTACAATGAGCAGTTCTTC.

V and J are TRBV20-1 and TRBJ2-5, with a possible D match to TRBD2 (6 bases). The CDR3 has 14 residues. The V gene's germline CDR1 is DFQATT and CDR2 SNEGSKA (reference sequence). The V end lost 0 bases, the J end lost 4 bases, and 12 bases lay between the germline ends. The CDR3 DNA reads TGCAGTGCTAGAGATTCGCGGGGATCAGAGACCCAGTACTTC. Translation: CSARDSRGSETQYF.

The chain is built from TRBV6-5 and TRBJ2-3; 8 bases map to TRBD2. This CDR3 has 16 residues. Germline V gene sequence: CDR1 MNHEY, CDR2 SVGAGI. V lost 6 bases and J lost 2; bases outside the gene matches: 10. CDR3 in DNA: TGTGCCAGCAGCTCCTTCTCGCGGGGGGTCACAGATACGCAGTATTTT. This encodes CASSSFSRGVTDTQYF.